This T cell receptor beta chain was recorded in a study of OX40 agonist ivuxolimab in advanced cancers. Study results and limitations: Compared with others, partial responders at 0.1-3.0 mg/kg displayed clonal expansion among the lowest.

As regards this clone: As yet, its antigen is unknown.

Germline V CDR1 and CDR2: SEHNR, FQNEAQ (reference sequence). The CDR3 has 16 residues. The ends lost 5 bases at V and 5 bases at J; junction bases unmatched: 10. The table came from immunoSEQ multiplex PCR; TCRdb's copy has only in-frame clones and leaves some out. The sample includes 65,000 to 85,000 clones, 85% of them seen just once. The material was CD4+ or CD8+ T cells sorted from blood, obtained in a trial of the OX40 agonist ivuxolimab. The rearrangement uses TRBV7-9 and TRBJ2-2, with 8 nucleotides matching TRBD2. The clonotype comes from an adult with an advanced solid tumor such as melanoma, head and neck, liver or kidney cancer. Here the CDR3 reads CASSLGGAGPTGELFF. The CDR3 coding sequence is TGTGCCAGCAGCCTCGGGGGGGCCGGTCCGACCGGGGAGCTGTTTTTT.